This T cell receptor (beta chain) came from a study of T cell repertoires in cytomegalovirus infection. General study results and limits: CMV-specific TCR beta clonotypes restricted by HLA-C dominated the ex vivo response. Carriers of CMV and the relevant HLA type were discriminated by public TCR beta frequency.

Via MiXCR, TCRdb re-called the reads, giving one row per CDR3 protein. The sample holds roughly 700,000 distinct CDR3 sequences, roughly a third seen once. The CDR3 runs 15 residues. Trimming cost V 5 bases and J 7 bases; bases outside gene matches: 10. This clonotype was seen more than once but under ten times. Its target is not known. This TCR was sampled from a human donor in good health (CMV status not recorded). Some clones in this sample may be carry-over from other donors' samples. The sample was cultured PBMCs, taken from culture after CMV antigen stimulation. The chain uses TRBV12-3 or TRBV12-4 and TRBJ1-4; TRBD1 aligns across 7 bases. The CDR3 nucleotides are TGTGCCAGCAGTACCACAGGGGATTTGGGTGAAAAACTGTTTTTT. The encoded protein is CASSTTGDLGEKLFF.